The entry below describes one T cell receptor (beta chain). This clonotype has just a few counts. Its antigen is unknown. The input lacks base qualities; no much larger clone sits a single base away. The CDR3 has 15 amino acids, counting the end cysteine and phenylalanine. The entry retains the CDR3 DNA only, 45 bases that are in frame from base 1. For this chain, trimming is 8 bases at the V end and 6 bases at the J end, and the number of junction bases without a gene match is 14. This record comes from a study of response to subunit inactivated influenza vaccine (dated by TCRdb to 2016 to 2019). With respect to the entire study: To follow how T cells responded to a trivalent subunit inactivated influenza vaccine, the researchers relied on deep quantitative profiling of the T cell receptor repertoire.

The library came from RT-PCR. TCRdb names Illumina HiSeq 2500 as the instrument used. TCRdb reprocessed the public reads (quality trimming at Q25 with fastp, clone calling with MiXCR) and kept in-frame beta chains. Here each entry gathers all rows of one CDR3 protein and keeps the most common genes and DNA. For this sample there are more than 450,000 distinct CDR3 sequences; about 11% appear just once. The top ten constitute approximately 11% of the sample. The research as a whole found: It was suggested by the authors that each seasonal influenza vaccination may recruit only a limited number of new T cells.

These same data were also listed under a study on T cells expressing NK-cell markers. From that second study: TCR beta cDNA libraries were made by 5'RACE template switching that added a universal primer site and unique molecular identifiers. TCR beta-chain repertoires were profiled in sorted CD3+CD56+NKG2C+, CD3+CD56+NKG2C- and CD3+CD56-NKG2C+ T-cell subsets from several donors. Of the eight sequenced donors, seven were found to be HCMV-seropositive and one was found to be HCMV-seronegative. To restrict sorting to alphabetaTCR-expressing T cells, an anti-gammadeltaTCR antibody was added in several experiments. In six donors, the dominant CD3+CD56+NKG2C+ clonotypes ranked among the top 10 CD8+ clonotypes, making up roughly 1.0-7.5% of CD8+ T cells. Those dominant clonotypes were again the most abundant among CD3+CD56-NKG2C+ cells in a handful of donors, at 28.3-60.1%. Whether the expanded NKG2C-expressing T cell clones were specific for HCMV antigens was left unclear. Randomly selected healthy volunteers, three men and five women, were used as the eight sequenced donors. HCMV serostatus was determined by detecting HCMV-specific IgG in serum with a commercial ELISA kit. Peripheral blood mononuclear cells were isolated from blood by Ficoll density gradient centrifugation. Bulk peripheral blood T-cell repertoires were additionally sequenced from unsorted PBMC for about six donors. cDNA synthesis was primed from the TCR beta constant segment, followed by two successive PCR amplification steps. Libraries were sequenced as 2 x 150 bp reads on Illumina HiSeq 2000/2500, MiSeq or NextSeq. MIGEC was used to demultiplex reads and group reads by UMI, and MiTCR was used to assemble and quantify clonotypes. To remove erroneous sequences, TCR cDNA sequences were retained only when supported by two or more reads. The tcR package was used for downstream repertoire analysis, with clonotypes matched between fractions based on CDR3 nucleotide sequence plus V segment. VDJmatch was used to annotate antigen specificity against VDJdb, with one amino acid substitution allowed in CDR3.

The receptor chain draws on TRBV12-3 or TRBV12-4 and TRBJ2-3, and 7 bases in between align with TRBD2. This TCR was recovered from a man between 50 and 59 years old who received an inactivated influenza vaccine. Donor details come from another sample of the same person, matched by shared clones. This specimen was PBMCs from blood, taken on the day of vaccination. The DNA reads TGTGCCAGCGGTTCGGGGGGTACTTTATCGGATACGCAGTATTTT. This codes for CASGSGGTLSDTQYF.